This record covers a single T cell receptor (beta chain). The CDR3 runs 14 residues. Per the germline V gene, CDR1 is MNHGY and CDR2 is SAAAGT. V gave up 10 bases and J gave up 1 base, with 16 bases separating them. TCRdb keeps only in-frame clones here, not all; method: immunoSEQ multiplex PCR. The sample yields 75,000 to 100,000 clones, approximately 90% seen once. The data were obtained in a study of preoperative IRX-2 immunotherapy in early breast cancer. Treatment defined: preoperative locoregional IRX-2 cytokine immunotherapy. Patients received preoperative, locoregional IRX-2 cytokine immunotherapy in a phase Ib study.

The receptor was isolated from a human donor with breast cancer. Sequences were derived from tumor tissue, sampled after IRX-2 immunotherapy. The chain links TRBV6-8 to TRBJ1-2; D uncertain. CDR3 region: CAITPGGYNYGYTF. As DNA, the CDR3 is TGTGCCATCACCCCTGGCGGCTATAACTATGGCTACACCTTC.